Presented here are 30 T cell receptor beta chains from one specimen sequenced in a study of blood T cell repertoires in COVID-19. Measured with immunoSEQ multiplex PCR; TCRdb has only the in-frame clones, and not every one. This table holds 300,000 to 450,000 clones, approximately 89% found once. Sequencing was carried out using peripheral blood. These receptors were taken from a woman younger than 45 with COVID-19, enrolled during active disease.

The chain carries TRBV29-1 and TRBJ2-1; a weak D match, TRBD2 (5 bases). Per germline, CDR1 SQVTM and CDR2 ANQGSEA. The V end lost 7 bases, the J end lost 9 bases, and 16 bases lay between the germline ends. The CDR3 spans 12 residues. The CDR3 loop reads CSAKRAEVEQFF. The DNA of the CDR3 is TGCAGCGCCAAGAGGGCCGAGGTTGAGCAGTTCTTC.

The chain employs TRBV2 and TRBJ1-2; TRBD1 matches 7 bases. Germline CDR1 is SNHLY and CDR2 is FYNNEI. The CDR3 sequence is 15 residues long. The junction had 9 bases not matched to a gene; V was cut back by 6 bases and J by 2 bases. CDR3: CASRENRGRNYGYTF. CDR3 DNA sequence: TGTGCCAGCAGGGAAAACAGGGGACGGAACTATGGCTACACCTTC.

The chain carries TRBV19 and TRBJ2-6; D is uncertain. In germline, CDR1 is LNHDA, CDR2 SQIVND (reference sequence). CDR3 length: 14 residues. V gave up 9 bases and J gave up 2 bases, with 11 bases separating them. Here the CDR3 reads CASLEVPGANVLTF. CDR3 sequence (DNA): TGTGCCAGCTTAGAGGTTCCTGGGGCCAACGTCCTGACTTTC.

In DNA form, the CDR3 reads TGTGCCAGCAGCCCAGTCCCGGGACAAGGCTCTAATGAAAAACTGTTTTTT. It codes for CASSPVPGQGSNEKLFF. This sequence joins TRBV7-9 and TRBJ1-4; a possible D gene is TRBD1 (6 bases). The CDR3 spans 17 residues. CDR1 is SEHNR and CDR2 is FQNEAQ in the germline V gene (reference sequence). Trimming removed 5 bases at V and 3 bases at J, with 19 bases between.

This CDR3 is CATSLGRRNTEAFF. CDR3 nucleotides: TGTGCCACCTCCCTGGGGCGGCGGAACACTGAAGCTTTCTTT. The rearrangement joins TRBV6-6 to TRBJ1-1; D may be TRBD1 (5 bases). Trimming left V 10 bases short and J 1 base short, with 16 bases between. Germline values: CDR1 MNHNY, CDR2 SVGAGI (reference sequence). CDR3 length equals 14 residues.

V usage is TRBV7-2 and J usage is TRBJ2-1; 8 nucleotides agree with TRBD2. V lost 0 bases, J lost 0 bases, and 13 bases stayed unmatched. CDR3 size: 20 residues. Germline-derived CDR1 and CDR2 are SGHTA and FQGNSA. The CDR3 DNA reads as TGTGCCAGCAGCTTAGCGTGGGCTAGCGGGTCTTTGAGCTCCTACAATGAGCAGTTCTTC. Translation: CASSLAWASGSLSSYNEQFF. Filled out from reference TRBV7-2 and TRBJ2-1, the complete variable domain reads GAGVSQSPSNKVTEKGKDVELRCDPISGHTALYWYRQSLGQGLEFLIYFQGNSAPDKSGLPSDRFSAERTGGSVSTLTIQRTQQEDSAVYLCASSLAWASGSLSSYNEQFFGPGTRLTVL.

This clone appeared many times. The chain joins TRBV28 to TRBJ1-1, with D uncertain. Trimming left V 2 bases short and J 0 bases short, with 4 bases between. CDR3 length: 13 residues. Germline CDR1 is MDHEN and CDR2 is SYDVKM. The CDR3 loop reads CASSLVVNTEAFF. The CDR3 DNA is TGTGCCAGCAGTTTAGTAGTGAACACTGAAGCTTTCTTT.

The chain couples TRBV19 to TRBJ2-1; 8 bases are a match to TRBD2. The CDR3 runs 15 residues. V lost 3 bases to trimming and J lost 3 bases; unmatched junction nucleotides: 4. Germline V gives CDR1 LNHDA, CDR2 SQIVND (reference sequence). The CDR3 DNA sequence: TGTGCCAGTAGTATGCGAGCGGGAGACTACAATGAGCAGTTCTTC. Its translation: CASSMRAGDYNEQFF.

The chain carries TRBV19 and TRBJ2-1; D is perhaps TRBD2 (5 bases). CDR1 LNHDA and CDR2 SQIVND come from the germline V gene (reference sequence). This CDR3 contains 18 residues. The germline V and J ends were trimmed by 1 base and 6 bases, with 22 bases remaining between them. The CDR3, as DNA: TGTGCCAGTAGTATAGGAAGAAGGGTGGTTGACGGGATCAATGAGCAGTTCTTC. It encodes CASSIGRRVVDGINEQFF.

This chain connects TRBV14 to TRBJ2-3; 7 bases match TRBD2. The junction had 6 bases not matched to a gene; V was cut back by 0 bases and J by 12 bases. The germline CDR1 and CDR2 sequences are SGHDN and FVKESK. This CDR3 has 13 residues. CDR3 in DNA: TGTGCCAGCAGCCAAGATTTGGCGGGAGTTCAGTATTTT. It yields the protein CASSQDLAGVQYF.

V usage is TRBV7-9 and J usage is TRBJ1-3; 10 bases are shared with TRBD1. The ends lost 10 bases at V and 1 base at J; junction bases unmatched: 10. Germline V lookup: CDR1 SEHNR, CDR2 FQNEAQ (reference sequence). The CDR3 spans 16 residues. CDR3 bases: TGTGCCACCCCGGGACAGGGGTCCGTATCTGGAAACACCATATATTTT. Translating it yields CATPGQGSVSGNTIYF.

The CDR3: CASTSGTRYEQYF. CDR3 coding DNA: TGTGCCAGCACTAGCGGGACCCGCTACGAGCAGTACTTC. V is TRBV6-5 and J is TRBJ2-7; 9 bases match TRBD2. V shed 7 bases and J 3 bases; nucleotides not matched to a gene: 4. Germline V gene sequence: CDR1 MNHEY, CDR2 SVGAGI. CDR3 length equals 13 residues.

In this sample, this clone turned up a few times. This rearrangement joins TRBV19 to TRBJ1-1; weak D call: TRBD1 (6 bases). Germline V gene sequence: CDR1 LNHDA, CDR2 SQIVND (reference sequence). This CDR3 has 16 residues. The V end lost 3 bases, the J end lost 4 bases, and 18 bases lay between the germline ends. This CDR3 reads CASSIPGPQGTTEAFF. The CDR3 DNA reads TGTGCCAGTAGTATCCCAGGCCCTCAGGGGACCACTGAAGCTTTCTTT.

The gene calls are TRBV9 and TRBJ1-2, with TRBD1 matching 9 bases. Per the germline V gene, CDR1 is SGDLS and CDR2 is YYNGEE. V lost 3 bases and J lost 7; bases outside the gene matches: 10. The CDR3 length is 15 residues. Here the CDR3 reads CASSDGQGNEGGYTF. The DNA of the CDR3 is TGTGCCAGCAGCGACGGACAGGGGAACGAAGGTGGCTACACCTTC.

The V call is TRBV19, the J call TRBJ1-5; 9 bases match TRBD1. This CDR3 spans 12 amino acids. Germline V gene lookup returns CDR1 LNHDA and CDR2 SQIVND (reference sequence). V was clipped by 6 bases and J by 6 bases; unmatched bases: 0. CDR3: CASRGQGQPQHF. CDR3 DNA sequence: TGTGCCAGTAGGGGACAGGGTCAGCCCCAGCATTTT.

This clone was recorded only once. The rearrangement uses TRBV24-1 and TRBJ2-3; 9 bases fit TRBD2. CDR3 size: 16 residues. Per the germline V gene, CDR1 is KGHDR and CDR2 is SFDVKD. After removal of 3 bases from V and 2 bases from J, the junction contained 5 bases not matched to a gene. CDR3 coding DNA: TGTGCCACCAGTGATGCGGGGGGGGACTTCACAGATACGCAGTATTTT. Its translation: CATSDAGGDFTDTQYF.

The chain employs TRBV28 and TRBJ1-1, with 7 bases that match TRBD1. The V gene end was trimmed by 7 bases and the J gene end by 4 bases; junction bases not matched to a gene: 9. The CDR3 covers 14 residues. Germline CDR1 MDHEN, CDR2 SYDVKM. CDR3: CASTRGGSPTEAFF. In nucleotides, the CDR3 is TGTGCCAGCACCCGAGGGGGCAGTCCCACTGAAGCTTTCTTT.

This chain uses TRBV7-9 with TRBJ2-7; the D gene is possibly TRBD1 (6 bases). Germline assignment: CDR1 SEHNR and CDR2 FQNEAQ (reference sequence). The CDR3 has 16 amino acids. V was shortened by 5 bases and J by 3 bases, with 20 bases between the two germline ends. In nucleotides, the CDR3 is TGTGCCAGCAGCCAGCTTAGGACAGCACCACACTACGAGCAGTACTTC. Encoded protein: CASSQLRTAPHYEQYF.

CDR3 region: CASNSGTGGYEQYF. The DNA for the CDR3 is TGTGCCAGCAACTCCGGGACAGGGGGTTACGAGCAGTACTTC. The gene calls are TRBV6-5 and TRBJ2-7; 11 positions match TRBD1. After removal of 7 bases from V and 4 bases from J, the junction contained 6 bases not matched to a gene. Germline V lookup: CDR1 MNHEY, CDR2 SVGAGI. The length of the CDR3 is 14 residues.

For the CDR3, the DNA is TGTGCCAGCAGATTCGAGACACTTAATAATTCACCCCTCCACTTT. Amino acids: CASRFETLNNSPLHF. The chain combines TRBV28 with TRBJ1-6; D is undetermined. There are 15 residues in the CDR3. V lost 6 bases to trimming and J lost 5 bases, with 14 bases between them. The germline V gene encodes CDR1 MDHEN and CDR2 SYDVKM.

This clone has a single count. This sequence joins TRBV18 and TRBJ2-1, with TRBD1 as a possible D gene (5 bases). Deletions cut 1 base from V and 0 bases from J, with 13 bases between. Germline CDR1 reads KGHSH; CDR2 reads LQKENI. The CDR3 consists of 17 residues. CDR3 sequence reads: CASSPRGLESSYNEQFF. The CDR3 nucleotides are TGTGCCAGCTCACCACGGGGCCTCGAGAGCTCCTACAATGAGCAGTTCTTC.

This rearrangement joins TRBV7-9 to TRBJ2-6; D is undetermined. The CDR3 has 15 residues. The germline CDR1 and CDR2 sequences are SEHNR and FQNEAQ (reference sequence). With 3 bases removed from V and 2 bases from J, the gap between germline ends came to 8 bases. The CDR3 is CASSLGNPGANVLTF. In nucleotides, the CDR3 is TGTGCCAGCAGCTTGGGCAACCCTGGGGCCAACGTCCTGACTTTC.

The J gene is TRBJ2-5, the V gene TRBV7-8; 15 bases align to TRBD2. CDR1 is SGHVS, CDR2 FQNEAQ, per germline. The CDR3 extends over 16 amino acids. The ends lost 5 bases at V and 5 bases at J; junction bases unmatched: 6. CDR3 sequence (DNA): TGTGCCAGCAGCCACGGACTAGCGGGAGGGCGGGAGACCCAGTACTTC. Protein product: CASSHGLAGGRETQYF.

The rearrangement uses TRBV27 and TRBJ2-7; tentative D call: TRBD2 (7 bases). This CDR3 is built from 14 residues. Germline CDR1 is MNHEY and CDR2 is SMNVEV (reference sequence). V dropped 3 bases and J dropped 5 bases, with 14 bases sitting between them. The CDR3 reads CASSLGGLEDEQYF. The CDR3, as DNA: TGTGCCAGCAGTTTGGGGGGGCTCGAGGACGAGCAGTACTTC.

V usage is TRBV10-1 and J usage is TRBJ2-3; TRBD2 is a possible D gene (5 bases). Germline CDR1 and CDR2: WNHNN and SYGVQD (reference sequence). The CDR3 spans 16 residues. V was cut by 2 bases and J by 0 bases, with 12 bases left in between. DNA of the CDR3: TGCGCCAGCAGTGAGGGACTCCGACTTAGCACAGATACGCAGTATTTT. Translation: CASSEGLRLSTDTQYF.

This clone was detected only once. The rearrangement uses TRBV18 and TRBJ2-2; the D is unclear. V was cut by 2 bases and J by 5 bases, with 9 bases left in between. CDR1 is KGHSH and CDR2 is LQKENI in the germline V gene. This CDR3 has 14 amino acids. CDR3 protein: CASSPIVGTGELFF. The CDR3 nucleotides are TGTGCCAGCTCACCAATTGTCGGTACCGGGGAGCTGTTTTTT.

This rearrangement joins TRBV30 to TRBJ2-3; a possible D gene is TRBD2 (5 bases). The ends were cut back, 2 bases at V and 14 bases at J, with 17 bases in the middle. The CDR3 runs to 12 residues. Germline loops: CDR1 GTSNPN, CDR2 SVGIG (reference sequence). CDR3: CAWSPGGGPVYF. CDR3 sequence (DNA): TGTGCCTGGAGTCCCGGAGGCGGGCCCGTGTATTTT.

The chain joins TRBV7-9 to TRBJ1-1; unclear D gene. The CDR3 consists of 11 residues. V lost 1 base to trimming and J lost 5 bases, with 2 bases between them. The germline V gene has CDR1 SEHNR and CDR2 FQNEAQ (reference sequence). The CDR3 nucleotides read TGTGCCAGCAGCTTAGTAACTGAAGCTTTCTTT. Translated, it gives CASSLVTEAFF.

This chain connects TRBV9 to TRBJ2-5, with 10 positions matching TRBD2. Germline CDR1 reads SGDLS; CDR2 reads YYNGEE. V shed 0 bases and J 1 base; nucleotides not matched to a gene: 3. The CDR3 length is 16 residues. The CDR3 coding sequence is TGTGCCAGCAGCGTAGGAGCGGGAGGGCCCCAAGAGACCCAGTACTTC. Its translation is CASSVGAGGPQETQYF.

V is TRBV6-5 and J is TRBJ1-6; the D gene is possibly TRBD1 (5 bases). The germline V and J ends were trimmed by 2 bases and 7 bases, with 12 bases remaining between them. Germline CDR1 and CDR2: MNHEY and SVGAGI. This CDR3 is built from 15 residues. CDR3 in DNA: TGTGCCAGCAGTTACGGGGCCCGACCGAATTCACCCCTCCACTTT. The encoded protein is CASSYGARPNSPLHF.